This T cell receptor (beta chain) was captured in a study of shared clonotypes between healthy human individuals. Trimming took 3 bases from V and 4 from J, leaving 10 bases between them. The CDR3 has 14 residues. Germline CDR1 SGHDT, CDR2 YYEEEE. This clone has just one count. Its antigen is not identified. General study points: The diversity represented, both genetic and in exposure history, was limited by few donors. Larger estimated richness was generally seen in naive subsets than in memory subsets.

Terminally differentiated effector memory CD45RA+ cells were excluded from the naive CD8 cells, which were CD45RO-negative and positively selected for CCR7. Authors' processing steps: Junction-only immunoSEQ data arrived without quality scores, meaning filtering differed. The assay was immunoSEQ multiplex PCR, and TCRdb's table has in-frame clones only and misses some. The D gene and trimming were derived from the DNA, and the V and J assignments and clone size from that table. This sample has about 2.1 million clones, with 80% to 95% found just once. The sequencing sample was made of naive CD8+ T cells from PBMCs. The chain carries TRBV5-6 and TRBJ1-4; D is possibly TRBD1 (6 bases). This receptor was taken from a man in his late teens or twenties in good health. Some clones in this sample may be carry-over from other donors' samples. The CDR3 region has the DNA TGTGCCAGCAGCTCACAGGGAGATAATGAAAAACTGTTTTTT. This sequence encodes CASSSQGDNEKLFF.